This passage covers 24 T cell receptor beta chains from one sample sequenced in a study of cytomegalovirus exposure and HLA in healthy donors. The PCR contained 60 Vbeta and 13 Jbeta primers. This table comes from immunoSEQ multiplex PCR, and its TCRdb copy is limited to in-frame clones, with some not included. The repertoire holds tens of thousands of clones, with about two thirds as singletons. The sample was PBMCs. The origin of the receptors is a woman aged 60 to 75 in good health and CMV-seropositive.

The chain combines TRBV5-5 with TRBJ1-1; D is uncertain. The CDR3 has 15 amino acids. Germline V gene lookup returns CDR1 SGHKS and CDR2 YYEKEE (reference sequence). V was cut by 4 bases and J by 0 bases, with 13 bases left in between. The CDR3 spells CASSSRETMNTEAFF. The DNA of the CDR3 is TGTGCCAGCAGCAGTCGGGAAACCATGAACACTGAAGCTTTCTTT.

In nucleotides, the CDR3 is TGTGCCAGCAGCTCGGGACACTGGGCCCAAGCTTTCTTT. Its translation: CASSSGHWAQAFF. V and J are TRBV13 and TRBJ1-1; D is perhaps TRBD1 (6 bases). Trimming stripped 4 bases from V and 9 bases from J, with 15 bases between. CDR3 length: 13 residues. Germline lookup yields CDR1 PRHDT and CDR2 FYEKMQ (reference sequence). Using reference TRBV13 and TRBJ1-1 for the parts outside the CDR3, the full variable domain is AAGVIQSPRHLIKEKRETATLKCYPIPRHDTVYWYQQGPGQDPQFLISFYEKMQSDKGSIPDRFSAQQFSDYHSELNMSSLELGDSALYFCASSSGHWAQAFFGQGTRLTVV.

This chain links TRBV7-2 with TRBJ1-6, with TRBD1 as a possible D gene (5 bases). V gave up 5 bases and J gave up 5 bases, with 13 bases separating them. CDR3 length: 15 residues. Germline V CDR1 and CDR2: SGHTA, FQGNSA. Here the CDR3 DNA reads TGTGCCAGCAGCCCCCGTGGGGGGAATAATTCACCCCTCCACTTT. Its translation is CASSPRGGNNSPLHF.

The chain recombines TRBV27 with TRBJ2-7, with no clear D. CDR1 and CDR2 (germline): MNHEY, SMNVEV (reference sequence). This CDR3 comprises 13 residues. With 6 bases removed from V and 0 bases from J, the gap between germline ends came to 9 bases. In nucleotides, the CDR3 is TGTGCCAGCAGCCGACATATCTCCTACGAGCAGTACTTC. Translated, it gives CASSRHISYEQYF.

This chain links TRBV5-1 with TRBJ2-3, with 11 nucleotides matching TRBD1. CDR1 is SGHRS, CDR2 YFSETQ, per germline. V lost 4 bases, J lost 3 bases, and 4 bases stayed unmatched. This CDR3 spans 15 amino acids. The CDR3 coding sequence is TGCGCCAGCAGCCCCGGGACAGGGGGGACAGATACGCAGTATTTT. Its protein is CASSPGTGGTDTQYF.

This rearrangement joins TRBV6-1 to TRBJ1-4, with D hard to call. CDR1 is MNHNS, CDR2 SASEGT, per germline. The CDR3 contains 15 residues. V lost 2 bases to trimming and J lost 0 bases, with 7 bases between them. The CDR3 loop reads CASSESGATNEKLFF. The DNA for the CDR3 is TGTGCCAGCAGTGAAAGCGGGGCAACTAATGAAAAACTGTTTTTT.

The chain recombines TRBV5-1 with TRBJ1-1; tentative D call: TRBD1 (6 bases). V lost 2 bases, J lost 0 bases, and 14 bases lay in between. Germline V lookup: CDR1 SGHRS, CDR2 YFSETQ. The CDR3 sequence is 16 residues long. CDR3 loop: CASSFAGASMNTEAFF. Here the CDR3 DNA reads TGCGCCAGCAGCTTCGCAGGGGCTTCTATGAACACTGAAGCTTTCTTT.

The CDR3 spells CAWSPGQSYEQYF. The CDR3 coding sequence is TGTGCCTGGAGCCCGGGACAGTCCTACGAGCAGTACTTC. The chain uses TRBV30 and TRBJ2-5; 7 bases align to TRBD1. The J call may be wrong; the DNA end is better matched by TRBJ2-7. The V gene's germline CDR1 is GTSNPN and CDR2 SVGIG (reference sequence). The CDR3 sequence is 13 residues long.

The CDR3 region has the DNA TGCAGCGTTGAGGTTGGCATGAACACTGAAGCTTTCTTT. Translating it yields CSVEVGMNTEAFF. The chain couples TRBV29-1 to TRBJ1-1; no clear D gene. Trimming removed 3 bases at V and 0 bases at J, with 8 bases between. Germline V gene data show CDR1 as SQVTM and CDR2 as ANQGSEA. The CDR3 is 13 residues long. The full variable domain, with the rest looked up from reference TRBV29-1 and TRBJ1-1, is SAVISQKPSRDICQRGTSLTIQCQVDSQVTMMFWYRQQPGQSLTLIATANQGSEATYESGFVIDKFPISRPNLTFSTLTVSNMSPEDSSIYLCSVEVGMNTEAFFGQGTRLTVV.

V is TRBV7-2 and J is TRBJ1-3, with TRBD1 as a possible D gene (6 bases). The CDR3 extends over 16 amino acids. Germline V lookup: CDR1 SGHTA, CDR2 FQGNSA. V was shortened by 3 bases and J by 0 bases, with 12 bases between the two germline ends. The CDR3 here is CASSLDSGISGNTIYF. In DNA form, the CDR3 reads TGTGCCAGCAGCTTGGACAGCGGCATCTCTGGAAACACCATATATTTT.

V and J are TRBV5-6 and TRBJ2-7; 10 bases line up with TRBD1. This CDR3 comprises 14 residues. Germline assignment: CDR1 SGHDT and CDR2 YYEEEE. V shed 2 bases, J shed 4 bases, and the junction held 3 bases outside the gene matches. The CDR3 spells CASSFGTGEYEQYF. As DNA, the CDR3 is TGTGCCAGCAGCTTCGGGACAGGGGAATACGAGCAGTACTTC.

The chain couples TRBV7-9 to TRBJ2-5; tentatively, D is TRBD1 (6 bases). The germline V gene encodes CDR1 SEHNR and CDR2 FQNEAQ (reference sequence). The CDR3 is made up of 14 amino acids. V lost 5 bases to trimming and J lost 4 bases, with 14 bases between them. This chain's CDR3 is CASSPPWTVETQYF. Written as DNA, the CDR3 is TGTGCCAGCAGCCCGCCGTGGACAGTAGAGACCCAGTACTTC.

On this clone: One end of the junction is discordant with germline, which a read error may explain. This chain links TRBV7-9 with TRBJ1-2, with 10 bases lining up with TRBD1. Germline assignment: CDR1 SEHNR and CDR2 FQNEAQ (reference sequence). This CDR3 has 14 amino acids. The CDR3 reads CSSSLTGGTRGYTF. CDR3 in DNA: TGTTCCAGCAGCTTGACAGGGGGCACTCGTGGCTACACCTTC.

The CDR3 sequence: CAMRGYGNGYTF. As DNA, the CDR3 is TGTGCCATGCGGGGTTACGGTAATGGCTACACCTTC. The V and J genes are TRBV2 and TRBJ1-2; D not resolved. The CDR3 is made up of 12 amino acids. Germline CDR1 reads SNHLY; CDR2 reads FYNNEI. Trimming pared 10 bases from V and 6 bases from J, leaving 15 bases between.

The chain couples TRBV18 to TRBJ1-5; possible D gene TRBD1, 6 bases. Germline lookup yields CDR1 KGHSH and CDR2 LQKENI. CDR3 length: 14 residues. Trimming pared 6 bases from V and 3 bases from J, leaving 12 bases between. The CDR3 DNA sequence: TGTGCCAGCTCCCAAACAGGGCACAATCAGCCCCAGCATTTT. It yields the protein CASSQTGHNQPQHF.

The rearrangement uses TRBV25-1 and TRBJ1-2; 9 bases line up with TRBD1. Germline loops: CDR1 MGHDK, CDR2 SYGVNS. The CDR3 contains 14 residues. V shed 6 bases and J 6 bases; nucleotides not matched to a gene: 8. The CDR3 spells CASRTTGTGHGYTF. CDR3 sequence (DNA): TGTGCCAGCAGGACCACCGGGACAGGGCATGGCTACACCTTC.

The chain couples TRBV27 to TRBJ2-1, with 13 nucleotides matching TRBD2. After removal of 4 bases from V and 7 bases from J, the junction contained 4 bases not matched to a gene. Germline V lookup: CDR1 MNHEY, CDR2 SMNVEV (reference sequence). The CDR3 runs to 15 residues. CDR3 in amino acids: CASSSTSGGGNEQFF. Here the CDR3 DNA reads TGTGCCAGCAGTTCAACTAGCGGGGGGGGGAATGAGCAGTTCTTC.

The chain joins TRBV7-2 to TRBJ2-2, with TRBD1 matching 7 bases. The junction had 3 bases not matched to a gene; V was cut back by 5 bases and J by 0 bases. Germline-derived CDR1 and CDR2 are SGHTA and FQGNSA. The CDR3 is 15 amino acids. Written as DNA, the CDR3 is TGTGCCAGCAGCCGGGACAGAGCGAACACCGGGGAGCTGTTTTTT. Protein product: CASSRDRANTGELFF.

This clone was picked up a small number of times. The rearrangement links TRBV7-9 to TRBJ1-1, with 8 bases lining up with TRBD1. The CDR3 runs 14 residues. The V gene end was trimmed by 6 bases and the J gene end by 8 bases; junction bases not matched to a gene: 11. The germline V gene encodes CDR1 SEHNR and CDR2 FQNEAQ (reference sequence). The CDR3: CASSFTGQGVEAFF. CDR3 DNA sequence: TGTGCCAGCAGTTTTACCGGACAGGGCGTAGAAGCTTTCTTT.

The rearrangement joins TRBV5-1 to TRBJ1-3; 8 bases map to TRBD1. The CDR3 loop spans 14 amino acids. Germline loops: CDR1 SGHRS, CDR2 YFSETQ. The V and J ends lost 4 bases and 1 base, in that order; junction bases with no gene match: 1. For the CDR3, the DNA is TGCGCCAGCAGCACAGGGGGATCTGGAAACACCATATATTTT. Amino acid sequence: CASSTGGSGNTIYF.

This chain connects TRBV7-8 to TRBJ1-6; D gene unclear. Germline lookup yields CDR1 SGHVS and CDR2 FQNEAQ. The CDR3 is 14 residues long. The germline V and J ends were trimmed by 10 bases and 6 bases, with 16 bases remaining between them. CDR3 sequence: CAILPAASNSPLHF. CDR3 in DNA: TGTGCCATCCTCCCGGCGGCCAGTAATTCACCCCTCCACTTT.

The CDR3 loop reads CASSLSGLALGELFF. The CDR3 DNA reads TGTGCCAGCAGCCTTTCGGGACTAGCGCTCGGGGAGCTGTTTTTT. The chain links TRBV6-5 to TRBJ2-2; 10 bases map to TRBD2. This CDR3 region has 15 residues. Germline loops: CDR1 MNHEY, CDR2 SVGAGI. Trimming removed 6 bases from V and 7 bases from J; junction bases left unmatched: 8.

The chain couples TRBV7-9 to TRBJ2-7, with 9 positions matching TRBD2. Germline V gives CDR1 SEHNR, CDR2 FQNEAQ (reference sequence). CDR3 length: 15 residues. The J segment lost 7 bases and the V segment lost 3 bases, leaving 10 bases of the junction unmatched. The CDR3 bases are TGTGCCAGCAGCTTGAACGCGGGGGGGCCTAGGGAGCAGTACTTC. It yields the protein CASSLNAGGPREQYF.

Comment on this clone: The same CDR3 arises from other DNA sequences in this sample as well. The chain recombines TRBV10-1 with TRBJ2-7; tentative D call: TRBD1 (6 bases). The CDR3 is 13 residues long. CDR1 is WNHNN, CDR2 SYGVQD, per germline (reference sequence). V lost 6 bases, J lost 2 bases, and 11 bases lay in between. The DNA for the CDR3 is TGCGCCAGCAGACTGGACAGTACCTACGAGCAGTACTTC. Translated, it gives CASRLDSTYEQYF.